Given below is one T cell receptor (beta chain) in context. Its antigen is not known. The entry originates in a study of shared clonotypes between healthy human individuals. TCRdb's copy holds only in-frame clones and misses some; the assay was immunoSEQ multiplex PCR. Here the sample spans under 2.5 million clones, roughly 90% being singletons. This CDR3 has 14 residues. Germline V gene data show CDR1 as SGHRS and CDR2 as YFSETQ. Trimming cost V 1 base and J 5 bases, with 10 bases left between them. Broader study findings: Non-shared clonotypes had lower generation probabilities than those shared by all four donors.

The sequenced material came from naive CD4+ T cells from PBMCs. Subset defined: CD45RA+ positively selected. The receptor was isolated from a man aged 18 to 30 in good health. Some clones in this sample may be carry-over from other donors' samples. The V call is TRBV5-1, the J call TRBJ1-5; D may be TRBD1 (5 bases). CDR3 sequence: CASSLFGADQPQHF. CDR3 sequence (DNA): TGCGCCAGCAGCTTGTTTGGGGCAGATCAGCCCCAGCATTTT.